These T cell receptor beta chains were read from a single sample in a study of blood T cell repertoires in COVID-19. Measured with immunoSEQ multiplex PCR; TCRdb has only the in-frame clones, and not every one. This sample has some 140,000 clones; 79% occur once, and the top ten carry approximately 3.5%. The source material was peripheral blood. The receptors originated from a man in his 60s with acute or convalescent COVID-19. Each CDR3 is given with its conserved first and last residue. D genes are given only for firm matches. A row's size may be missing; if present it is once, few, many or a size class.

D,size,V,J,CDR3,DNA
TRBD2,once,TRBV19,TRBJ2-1,CASSIPLPGAGGVNEQFF,TGTGCCAGTAGTATTCCCCTCCCGGGAGCGGGAGGGGTCAATGAGCAGTTCTTC
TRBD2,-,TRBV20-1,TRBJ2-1,CSASPTSGADNEQFF,TGCAGTGCTAGTCCCACTAGCGGCGCTGACAATGAGCAGTTCTTC
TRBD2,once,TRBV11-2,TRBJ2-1,CASSLVAGGGGDEQFF,TGTGCCAGCAGCTTGGTAGCTGGGGGCGGGGGGGATGAGCAGTTCTTC
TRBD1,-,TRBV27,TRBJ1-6,CASSLRGQGGNSPLHF,TGTGCCAGCAGTTTGCGGGGACAGGGCGGCAATTCACCCCTCCACTTT
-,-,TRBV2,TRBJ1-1,CASRNRTGPNTEAFF,TGTGCCAGCAGGAACAGAACAGGGCCGAACACTGAAGCTTTCTTT
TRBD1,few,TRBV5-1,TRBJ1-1,CASSLAPPTGVNTEAFF,TGCGCCAGCAGCTTAGCGCCTCCGACAGGGGTGAACACTGAAGCTTTCTTT
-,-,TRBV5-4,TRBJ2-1,CASSPGAGGYNEQFF,TGTGCCAGCAGCCCCGGTGCAGGGGGGTACAATGAGCAGTTCTTC
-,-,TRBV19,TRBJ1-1,CASSIIRGTEAFF,TGTGCCAGTAGTATAATAAGGGGCACTGAAGCTTTCTTT
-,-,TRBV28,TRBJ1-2,CASREAGTQVRYGYTF,TGTGCCAGCAGAGAAGCCGGGACACAGGTCAGATATGGCTACACCTTC
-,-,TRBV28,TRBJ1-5,CASRPGGLTGNQPQHF,TGTGCCAGCCGGCCGGGGGGCTTGACGGGCAATCAGCCCCAGCATTTT
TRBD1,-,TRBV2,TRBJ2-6,CASSKEQGTGANVLTF,TGTGCCAGCAGTAAAGAACAGGGGACTGGGGCCAACGTCCTGACTTTC
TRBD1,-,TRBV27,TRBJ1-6,CASSGRTGVSPLHF,TGTGCCAGCAGTGGGAGGACAGGGGTTTCACCCCTCCACTTT
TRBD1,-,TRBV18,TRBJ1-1,CASSPGTGVAEAFF,TGTGCCAGCTCACCCGGGACAGGGGTGGCTGAAGCTTTCTTT
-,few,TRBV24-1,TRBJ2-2,CATSPGVAGELFF,TGTGCCACCAGTCCGGGGGTCGCCGGGGAGCTGTTTTTT
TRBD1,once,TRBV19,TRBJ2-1,CASSSGTDYNEQFF,TGTGCCAGTAGTTCCGGGACAGACTACAATGAGCAGTTCTTC
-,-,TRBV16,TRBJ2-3,CASSQGQGRTTQYF,TGTGCCAGCAGCCAAGGGCAGGGAAGGACTACGCAGTATTTT
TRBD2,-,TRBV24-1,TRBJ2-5,CATSPGGGQGLQETQYF,TGTGCCACCAGCCCCGGGGGGGGCCAGGGTTTACAAGAGACCCAGTACTTC
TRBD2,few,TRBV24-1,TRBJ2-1,CATSDTLAGNNEQFF,TGTGCCACCAGTGATACGTTAGCGGGAAACAATGAGCAGTTCTTC
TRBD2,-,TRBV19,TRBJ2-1,CASSTPGGRGDEQFF,TGTGCCAGTAGTACGCCCGGCGGGAGGGGGGATGAGCAGTTCTTC
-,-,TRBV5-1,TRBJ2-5,CASSLAMAGQETQYF,TGCGCCAGCAGCTTGGCCATGGCGGGACAAGAGACCCAGTACTTC
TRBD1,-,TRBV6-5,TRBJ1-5,CASRPTGGNQPQHF,TGTGCCAGCAGACCGACAGGGGGCAATCAGCCCCAGCATTTT
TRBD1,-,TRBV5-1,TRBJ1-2,CASSMGTGGNYGYTF,TGCGCCAGCTCAATGGGGACAGGGGGCAATTATGGCTACACCTTC
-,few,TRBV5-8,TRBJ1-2,CASSLVGEPGYTF,TGTGCCAGCAGCTTGGTCGGGGAACCTGGCTACACCTTC
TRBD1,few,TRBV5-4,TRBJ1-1,CASSGTTGGPAEAFF,TGTGCCAGCAGCGGGACGACAGGGGGTCCGGCTGAAGCTTTCTTT
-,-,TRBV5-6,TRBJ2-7,CASSPGSNYEQYF,TGTGCCAGCAGCCCGGGGTCCAACTACGAGCAGTACTTC
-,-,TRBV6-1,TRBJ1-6,CASSEALRWQGLTPLHF,TGTGCCAGCAGTGAAGCGCTTCGGTGGCAGGGGCTCACACCCCTCCACTTT
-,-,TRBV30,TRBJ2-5,CAWRGPETQYF,TGTGCCTGGAGGGGGCCCGAGACCCAGTACTTC
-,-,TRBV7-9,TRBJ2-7,CASKLNRVDEQYF,TGTGCCAGCAAGTTAAACAGGGTAGACGAGCAGTACTTC
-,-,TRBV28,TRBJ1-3,CASSFRVLSGNTIYF,TGTGCCAGCAGTTTTCGGGTGCTCTCTGGAAACACCATATATTTT
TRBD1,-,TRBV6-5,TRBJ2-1,CASSPQGDEQFF,TGTGCCAGCAGCCCCCAGGGGGATGAGCAGTTCTTC
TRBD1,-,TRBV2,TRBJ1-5,CASSPTGPNQPQHF,TGTGCCAGCAGTCCGACAGGGCCCAATCAGCCCCAGCATTTT
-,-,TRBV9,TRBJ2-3,CASSVGALSTDTQYF,TGTGCCAGCAGCGTGGGGGCCCTTAGCACAGATACGCAGTATTTT
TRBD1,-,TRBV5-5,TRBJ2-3,CASGPMTGGGTDTQYF,TGTGCCAGCGGACCGATGACAGGGGGCGGCACAGATACGCAGTATTTT
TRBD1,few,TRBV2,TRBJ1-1,CASRRTGGGLGDTEAFF,TGTGCCAGCAGGAGGACAGGGGGCGGGCTAGGGGACACTGAAGCTTTCTTT
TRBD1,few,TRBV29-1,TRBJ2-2,CSVASGQGSGELFF,TGCAGCGTTGCAAGCGGACAGGGGTCCGGGGAGCTGTTTTTT
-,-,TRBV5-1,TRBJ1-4,CASSLAPGSEKLFF,TGCGCCAGCAGCTTGGCGCCTGGCAGTGAAAAACTGTTTTTT
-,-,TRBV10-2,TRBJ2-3,CASSLGLSGAQYF,TGCGCCAGCAGCCTCGGACTATCCGGCGCGCAGTATTTT